This record covers a single T cell receptor (beta chain). The antigen remains unidentified. This sample was taken from a study of T cell responses to AZD1222 COVID-19 vaccine. Study-level background: Analysis merged second doses at about 4 or about 12 weeks.

Points from the study as a whole: Vaccine-associated CD4 TCRs ranged over spike, dominating at 160-218 and 743-854.

Clones were sequenced by immunoSEQ multiplex PCR, and TCRdb holds only the in-frame ones, with some missing. Of about 130,000 clones listed, 70% to 90% are singletons. This CDR3 is built from 14 residues. Germline V gene data show CDR1 as KGHSH and CDR2 as LQKENI. V was clipped by 6 bases and J by 6 bases, with 14 bases between them. The rearrangement uses TRBV18 and TRBJ1-4; tentative D call: TRBD1 (6 bases). The sample here was peripheral blood, taken on day 0 of AZD1222 vaccination. The origin of this receptor is an adult in good health. Here the CDR3 DNA reads TGTGCCAGCTCCCACAGAGGGGGGGATGAAAAACTGTTTTTT. The encoded protein is CASSHRGGDEKLFF.